This TCR beta chain was captured in a study of cytomegalovirus exposure and HLA in healthy donors. This CDR3 region has 14 residues. V was trimmed by 4 bases and J by 5 bases, leaving 14 bases between them. The V gene's germline CDR1 is LNHDA and CDR2 SQIVND (reference sequence). The PCR contained 60 Vbeta and 13 Jbeta primers. Produced via immunoSEQ multiplex PCR; TCRdb's table is partial and in-frame only. The sample holds 85,000 to 100,000 clones, under 80% seen once. The chain uses TRBV19 and TRBJ2-5, with a tentative D call TRBD2 (6 bases). Sequenced input: PBMCs. The source is a human donor in good health. In nucleotides, the CDR3 is TGTGCCAGTAGTACGAAACTAGCAGGCGAGACCCAGTACTTC. Encoded protein: CASSTKLAGETQYF.